The T cell receptor beta chain described here comes from a study of blood T cell repertoires in COVID-19. Unmatched junction bases numbered 15, after V lost 6 bases and J lost 5 bases. CDR1 and CDR2 (germline): SQVTM, ANQGSEA. The CDR3 is 16 residues long. Authors' analysis steps: Estimation of nucleated cell counts was performed using reference gene primer amplification. Some clones are missing from TCRdb's copy, which holds only in-frame ones; the method was immunoSEQ multiplex PCR. V, J and clone size reflect that table, while D and trimming were determined from the DNA. The sample lists about 210,000 clones; roughly nine tenths were seen once.

The rearrangement joins TRBV29-1 to TRBJ2-5; TRBD2 agrees at 10 bases. The specimen sequenced was peripheral blood. This TCR was sampled from a woman between 65 and 79 years old with acute or convalescent COVID-19. The CDR3 reads CSVGWLAGEAPETQYF. The CDR3 DNA sequence: TGCAGCGTGGGGTGGCTAGCGGGAGAGGCTCCTGAGACCCAGTACTTC.